Listed here is a single TCR beta chain. These data originate in a study of blood T cell repertoires in COVID-19. Overall study: Sites across the United States, Italy and Spain contributed samples from acute and convalescent COVID-19. T cells, B-cell-depleted T cells, or PBMCs provided the cDNA or gDNA that served as material.

In the study's own analysis: Amplification of reference gene primers was used by the study to estimate nucleated cell counts. The assay was immunoSEQ multiplex PCR, and TCRdb's table has in-frame clones only and misses some. That table is the source of V, J and clone size, and D and trimming were worked out from the DNA. The table has about 170,000 clones, approximately 87% seen once. Germline CDR1 and CDR2: SGDLS and YYNGEE. The CDR3 covers 18 residues. The V segment lost 4 bases and the J segment 7 bases; nucleotides outside the gene matches: 19. V usage is TRBV9 and J usage is TRBJ1-2; the match to TRBD1 covers 10 bases. The source of this sequence is a man between 18 and 29 years old with active or convalescent COVID-19. Sample: peripheral blood. This chain's CDR3 is CASSSDIKWTGGTGGYTF. In nucleotides, the CDR3 is TGTGCCAGCAGCTCCGACATCAAATGGACAGGGGGTACGGGTGGCTACACCTTC. Full variable domain (rest looked up from reference TRBV9 and TRBJ1-2): DSGVTQTPKHLITATGQRVTLRCSPRSGDLSVYWYQQSLDQGLQFLIQYYNGEERAKGNILERFSAQQFPDLHSELNLSSLELGDSALYFCASSSDIKWTGGTGGYTFGSGTRLTVV.